These T cell receptor beta chains were read from a single sample in a study of T-cell reconstitution after alpha-beta-depleted transplantation in children. One entry per CDR3 protein, called by TCRdb with MiXCR from the PCR reads. The sample holds hundreds of thousands of distinct CDR3 sequences, 11% seen once. Source: peripheral blood, taken 180 days after TCRalphabeta/CD19-depleted stem cell transplant. These receptors came from a male patient aged 2 to 9 who had a stem cell transplant for chronic granulomatous disease, so the T cells may come from the graft donor. Both conserved end residues are part of each CDR3. A D gene is named only where the DNA matches it firmly. Clone size is stated in some rows and not others, as once, few, many or a class when expanded.

-,TRBJ2-4,TRBV28,many,CASGERQPIDIQYF,TGTGCCAGCGGCGAGAGACAGCCTATAGACATTCAGTACTTC
-,TRBJ2-7,TRBV7-9,many,CASSMEGAHIYEQYF,TGTGCCAGCAGTATGGAGGGGGCTCACATTTACGAGCAGTACTTC
-,TRBJ2-1,TRBV19,-,CASCPGPISYNEQFF,TGTGCCAGTTGCCCGGGACCAATCTCCTACAATGAGCAGTTCTTC
-,TRBJ2-1,TRBV5-1,many,CASSLADSSYNEQFF,TGCGCCAGCAGCTTGGCGGACTCCTCCTACAATGAGCAGTTCTTC
TRBD2,TRBJ2-5,TRBV5-1,many,CASSGSLTSGPKAQYF,TGCGCCAGCAGCGGAAGCCTGACTAGCGGACCCAAGGCCCAGTACTTC
-,TRBJ1-6,TRBV20-1,many,CSARQRTADNSPLHF,TGCAGTGCTAGACAACGGACAGCAGATAATTCACCCCTCCACTTT
-,TRBJ1-2,TRBV5-1,many,CASSTGSRYGYTF,TGCGCCAGCAGCACCGGGAGTCGCTATGGCTACACCTTC
TRBD2,TRBJ2-2,TRBV12-3/TRBV12-4,many,CASRRLAGGDLGTGELFF,TGTGCCAGCAGACGACTAGCGGGAGGTGACTTAGGGACCGGGGAGCTGTTTTTT
-,TRBJ1-1,TRBV6-2/TRBV6-3,many,CASTEIGTGWENTEAFF,TGTGCCAGCACCGAAATCGGTACAGGGTGGGAAAACACTGAAGCTTTCTTT
-,TRBJ2-3,TRBV5-1,many,CASSLAGTNTDTQYF,TGCGCCAGCAGCTTGGCCGGGACAAACACAGATACGCAGTATTTT
-,TRBJ2-2,TRBV6-1,many,CASIRDPNTGELFF,TGTGCCAGCATCCGAGACCCGAACACCGGGGAGCTGTTTTTT
TRBD2,TRBJ2-7,TRBV18,many,CASSPTSGVYEQYF,TGTGCCAGCTCACCTACCAGCGGGGTTTACGAGCAGTACTTC
-,TRBJ1-1,TRBV29-1,many,CSNSDSRSEAFF,TGCAGCAACTCGGACAGTCGGTCTGAAGCTTTCTTT
-,TRBJ2-5,TRBV7-2,many,CASSLASTGKQETQYF,TGTGCCAGCAGCTTAGCTTCCACAGGAAAACAAGAGACCCAGTACTTC
-,TRBJ2-1,TRBV12-3/TRBV12-4,many,CASSLVQGNEQFF,TGTGCCAGCAGTTTAGTTCAGGGCAATGAGCAGTTCTTC